The 15 T cell receptor beta chains below come from one sample, sequenced in a study of shared clonotypes between healthy human individuals. The data were produced by immunoSEQ multiplex PCR, yet TCRdb's version contains in-frame clones alone and is incomplete. This sample has over a million clones, with under 80% found just once. The sequenced material came from memory CD4+ T cells sorted from blood. The sample's subset: CD45RA-negative fraction. These receptors were collected from a man aged 18 to 29 in good health.

This clone has more than one count but fewer than ten. The chain has TRBV4-2 and TRBJ1-4, with D possibly being TRBD1 (6 bases). V gave up 6 bases and J gave up 6 bases, with 17 bases separating them. CDR1 is LGHNA and CDR2 is YNFKEQ in the germline V gene. The CDR3 sequence is 15 residues long. This CDR3 is CASRGAGTLDEKLFF. CDR3 nucleotide sequence: TGTGCCAGCAGGGGGGCCGGGACGCTGGATGAAAAACTGTTTTTT.

The CDR3 sequence is CASSLGARSYNSPLHF. DNA of the CDR3: TGTGCCAGCAGCTTGGGAGCTCGCTCCTATAATTCACCCCTCCACTTT. This chain joins TRBV5-6 and TRBJ1-6; unclear D gene. The germline gives CDR1 SGHDT, CDR2 YYEEEE. Trimming took off 0 bases at V and 0 bases at J, with 7 bases between the two ends. The CDR3 extends over 16 amino acids.

This clone was seen only once. V is TRBV10-3 and J is TRBJ1-2; a possible D gene is TRBD1 (5 bases). This CDR3 is 14 amino acids long. V lost 10 bases and J lost 5, with 20 bases in between. CDR1 is ENHRY and CDR2 is SYGVKD in the germline V gene. The DNA for the CDR3 is TGTGCCACCAGGGAGGGACTGGAAACTTATGGCTACACCTTC. The encoded protein is CATREGLETYGYTF.

Notes on this clone: The sample contains more than one DNA sequence encoding this CDR3. The V and J genes are TRBV6-5 and TRBJ2-2; TRBD2 is a possible D gene (6 bases). The CDR3 spans 15 residues. Trimming took off 1 base at V and 5 bases at J, with 11 bases between the two ends. Germline V gives CDR1 MNHEY, CDR2 SVGAGI. The CDR3, as DNA: TGTGCCAGCAGTTACTTCCAGGGAGGAACCGGGGAGCTGTTTTTT. Residues: CASSYFQGGTGELFF.

The rearrangement links TRBV19 to TRBJ2-1; maybe TRBD2 (6 bases). The CDR3 totals 15 residues. Germline V lookup: CDR1 LNHDA, CDR2 SQIVND (reference sequence). Deletions cut 1 base from V and 3 bases from J, with 10 bases between. The CDR3 DNA reads TGTGCCAGTAGTATAGGGCCGGGACTCTACAATGAGCAGTTCTTC. Residues: CASSIGPGLYNEQFF.

This CDR3 reads CASSRRSGGPTDTQYF. CDR3 DNA: TGTGCCAGCAGTAGACGAAGCGGGGGCCCCACAGATACGCAGTATTTT. The chain employs TRBV7-2 and TRBJ2-3; 8 positions match TRBD2. This CDR3 spans 16 amino acids. V was pared by 6 bases and J by 2 bases, with 10 bases of the junction left unmatched. Germline CDR1 SGHTA, CDR2 FQGNSA.

The chain has TRBV30 and TRBJ1-5; D unclear. Germline V gene data show CDR1 as GTSNPN and CDR2 as SVGIG (reference sequence). Between the trimmed V and J ends, which lost 5 bases and 6 bases, there was a span of 14 bases. The CDR3 has 13 amino acids. DNA for the CDR3: TGTGCCTGGGAGGGCGGGAAGGGTCAGCCCCAGCATTTT. Translating it yields CAWEGGKGQPQHF.

The rearrangement links TRBV4-3 to TRBJ2-2; 9 positions match TRBD1. The junction had 9 bases not matched to a gene; V was cut back by 0 bases and J by 1 base. Germline V gene data show CDR1 as LGHNA and CDR2 as YSLEER. The CDR3 totals 19 residues. The CDR3 DNA reads TGCGCCAGCAGCCAAGATTTGGCGGGGACAGGGCTGAACACCGGGGAGCTGTTTTTT. Translating gives CASSQDLAGTGLNTGELFF.

V and J are TRBV30 and TRBJ2-2; no reliable D call. Looked up from germline, CDR1 is GTSNPN and CDR2 is SVGIG (reference sequence). The CDR3 runs 12 residues. The germline V and J ends were trimmed by 3 bases and 9 bases, with 11 bases remaining between them. The CDR3 DNA follows: TGTGCCTGGAGAGCAGTTAGTAGGGAGCTGTTTTTT. Translated: CAWRAVSRELFF.

V is TRBV30 and J is TRBJ2-7; D perhaps matches TRBD2 (6 bases). Germline loops: CDR1 GTSNPN, CDR2 SVGIG (reference sequence). The CDR3 loop spans 13 amino acids. Trimming left V 6 bases short and J 2 bases short, with 14 bases between. The CDR3 DNA is TGTGCCTGCCAACCTGCGGGAACCTACGAGCAGTACTTC. Translating gives CACQPAGTYEQYF.

V gene TRBV7-9 combines with J gene TRBJ2-5; the D is unclear. Germline V gene data show CDR1 as SEHNR and CDR2 as FQNEAQ (reference sequence). The CDR3 is 13 amino acids. The ends were cut back, 7 bases at V and 0 bases at J, with 9 bases in the middle. The chain's CDR3 is CASTARDQETQYF. The CDR3 DNA is TGTGCCAGCACTGCACGGGACCAAGAGACCCAGTACTTC.

The count of this clone is one. This sample includes further DNA sequences coding for the same CDR3. The chain uses TRBV18 and TRBJ2-7, with a possible D match to TRBD1 (6 bases). Germline V lookup: CDR1 KGHSH, CDR2 LQKENI. The CDR3 covers 13 residues. Trimming shortened V by 3 bases and J by 4 bases, and 10 bases separated the two germline ends. Written as DNA, the CDR3 is TGTGCCAGCTCACCGCTACAGGGATACGAGCAGTACTTC. This encodes CASSPLQGYEQYF.

V is TRBV4-3 and J is TRBJ2-7; 7 positions match TRBD1. CDR3 length equals 15 residues. Germline CDR1 reads LGHNA; CDR2 reads YSLEER. V dropped 3 bases and J dropped 2; count of bases not matched to a gene: 7. The CDR3 protein is CASSQGTGTAYEQYF. The DNA for the CDR3 is TGCGCCAGCAGCCAGGGGACCGGGACAGCCTACGAGCAGTACTTC.

The chain combines TRBV19 with TRBJ2-6; TRBD2 is a possible D gene (6 bases). Germline V gene data show CDR1 as LNHDA and CDR2 as SQIVND (reference sequence). Trimming removed 2 bases from V and 0 bases from J, with 17 bases in between. The CDR3 is made up of 19 amino acids. In nucleotides, the CDR3 is TGTGCCAGTAGTATAAGCGGGCTGATGAGGATCTCTGGGGCCAACGTCCTGACTTTC. Its translation: CASSISGLMRISGANVLTF.

The chain links TRBV30 to TRBJ2-3; D unresolved. There are 11 residues in the CDR3. From germline, CDR1 is GTSNPN and CDR2 SVGIG (reference sequence). Trimming shortened V by 2 bases and J by 6 bases, and 6 bases separated the two germline ends. For the CDR3, the DNA is TGTGCCTGGAGTCTACCCGATACGCAGTATTTT. It yields the protein CAWSLPDTQYF.